This T cell receptor (beta chain) came from a study of vaccination and CD4 T cells after COVID-19. Treatment: roughly ten-day PBMC culture with coronavirus spike peptide pools or control peptides (ViraFEST assay). A note on this clonotype: Its matching antigen is unknown.

Findings and caveats of the study: A nonsignificant median increase from about 20 to 38 SARS-CoV-2-reactive clonotypes was observed.

V was pared by 4 bases and J by 7 bases, with 16 bases between. This CDR3 is built from 14 residues. CDR1 and CDR2 from the germline V gene are LGHNA and YNFKEQ. The Oncomine TCR Beta short-read assay sequenced DNA from cultured CD4+ T cells. TCRdb reanalysed the PCR reads using MiXCR and keeps one entry per CDR3 protein. This sample has over 14,000 distinct CDR3 sequences, with roughly 50% found just once. The chain uses TRBV4-2 and TRBJ2-5; perhaps TRBD2 as D (6 bases). The source is a human donor who had recovered from COVID-19. Material: CD4+ T cells from blood, cultured in vitro. This chain's CDR3 is CASSPGLSIATQYF. As DNA, the CDR3 is TGTGCCAGCAGCCCGGGACTGTCAATCGCGACCCAGTACTTC.